The 24 T cell receptor beta chains reported below all come from one sample, sequenced in a study of regulatory T cells in long-lasting Graves disease. Arm-PCR of CDR3 regions and iRepertoire HTBI primers were used to build TCR beta libraries. One entry per CDR3 protein results from TCRdb running MiXCR on the multiplex PCR reads. Among 620,000 or so distinct CDR3 sequences listed, under 20% were seen once. As to time point: newly diagnosed GD, antithyroid drugs for less than 3 months. PBMCs were the source of the RNA used for TCR sequencing. The sample was also reused in another study, on T cells in Graves' hyperthyroidism and ophthalmopathy.

The sample was peripheral blood mononuclear cells (PBMCs), taken at new diagnosis, from a patient treated with antithyroid drugs. These receptors were taken from a woman aged 25 to 39 with Graves disease.

In this sample, this clonotype turned up a few times. The chain links TRBV28 to TRBJ1-4; D is perhaps TRBD1 (5 bases). This CDR3 region has 13 residues. Between the trimmed V and J ends, which lost 8 bases and 7 bases, there was a span of 14 bases. Germline assignment: CDR1 MDHEN and CDR2 SYDVKM. CDR3 amino acids: CASRDGLGEKLFF. Written as DNA, the CDR3 is TGTGCCAGCCGGGACGGACTGGGTGAAAAACTGTTTTTT.

This clonotype appeared many times. The chain joins TRBV2 to TRBJ2-7; 7 nucleotides agree with TRBD1. This CDR3 has 14 residues. Germline V gives CDR1 SNHLY, CDR2 FYNNEI. After removal of 5 bases from V and 4 bases from J, the junction contained 8 bases not matched to a gene. The CDR3 reads CASSNTGTVYEQYF. The DNA of the CDR3 is TGTGCCAGCAGTAATACCGGGACAGTGTACGAGCAGTACTTC. Looking up the rest from reference TRBV2 and TRBJ2-7 gives the full variable domain: EPEVTQTPSHQVTQMGQEVILRCVPISNHLYFYWYRQILGQKVEFLVSFYNNEISEKSEIFDDQFSVERPDGSNFTLKIRSTKLEDSAMYFCASSNTGTVYEQYFGPGTRLTVT.

The V call is TRBV20-1, the J call TRBJ2-7; 7 nucleotides align to TRBD2. CDR1 is DFQATT and CDR2 is SNEGSKA in the germline V gene (reference sequence). The CDR3 extends over 15 amino acids. The V gene end was trimmed by 0 bases and the J gene end by 4 bases; junction bases not matched to a gene: 9. The CDR3 sequence is CSARDRSGVIYEQYF. The CDR3 DNA is TGCAGTGCTAGAGATCGCAGCGGGGTCATATACGAGCAGTACTTC.

The gene calls are TRBV27 and TRBJ2-5; TRBD2 aligns across 8 bases. After removal of 2 bases from V and 5 bases from J, the junction contained 19 bases not matched to a gene. Per germline, CDR1 MNHEY and CDR2 SMNVEV (reference sequence). This CDR3 spans 19 amino acids. The CDR3 here is CASSLRWTSRRALGETQYF. DNA for the CDR3: TGTGCCAGCAGTTTAAGATGGACTAGCAGGAGGGCCCTCGGGGAGACCCAGTACTTC.

This clonotype has ten or more counts. The chain employs TRBV28 and TRBJ2-3; weak D call: TRBD1 (6 bases). CDR3 length equals 15 residues. Germline V gene sequence: CDR1 MDHEN, CDR2 SYDVKM. Trimming stripped 5 bases from V and 3 bases from J, with 15 bases between. The CDR3: CASSEQGQTTDTQYF. CDR3 in DNA: TGTGCCAGCAGTGAACAGGGTCAAACAACAGATACGCAGTATTTT.

In this sample, this clonotype turned up many times. The V call is TRBV2, the J call TRBJ1-2; D is unclear. Germline CDR1 is SNHLY and CDR2 is FYNNEI. V lost 4 bases, J lost 5 bases, and 14 bases lay in between. CDR3 size: 14 residues. The CDR3: CASSGKTSGYGYTF. Here the CDR3 DNA reads TGTGCCAGCAGTGGAAAGACGAGCGGGTATGGCTACACCTTC.

The table lists this clonotype with a few counts. A junction end diverges from the germline sequence, so it may reflect a read error. The rearrangement uses TRBV7-2 and TRBJ2-5, with a weak D call TRBD2 (6 bases). This CDR3 contains 14 residues. CDR1 is SGHTA, CDR2 FQGNSA, per germline. The CDR3 protein is CASSSTLAEEAQYF. CDR3 coding DNA: TGTGCCAGCAGCTCAACACTAGCAGAAGAGGCCCAGTACTTC.

This clonotype was counted ten times or more. The gene calls are TRBV2 and TRBJ1-5; D gene ambiguous. CDR3 length: 13 residues. The germline CDR1 and CDR2 sequences are SNHLY and FYNNEI. Trimming removed 1 base from V and 3 bases from J, with 4 bases in between. CDR3 amino acids: CASSEDTNQPQHF. The CDR3 region has the DNA TGTGCCAGCAGTGAAGACACCAATCAGCCCCAGCATTTT.

In this sample, this clonotype turned up a few times. The chain couples TRBV20-1 to TRBJ2-7; unclear D gene. Looked up from germline, CDR1 is DFQATT and CDR2 is SNEGSKA (reference sequence). The CDR3 totals 14 residues. Trimming took off 5 bases at V and 3 bases at J, with 17 bases between the two ends. CDR3 sequence reads: CSAPRLDDLYEQYF. DNA of the CDR3: TGCAGTGCTCCTAGACTGGATGATCTCTACGAGCAGTACTTC.

Many counts were recorded for this clonotype. The junction departs from the called germline gene at one end, perhaps through a read error. Here the CDR3 reads CASSFKDRPF. The CDR3 region has the DNA TGTGCCAGCAGTTTTAAGGACAGGCCCTTC. The chain is built from TRBV27 and TRBJ2-7; the match to TRBD1 covers 7 bases. The CDR3 is 10 residues long. Germline V CDR1 and CDR2: MNHEY, SMNVEV (reference sequence).

CDR3 protein: CASSIQGSSGANVLTF. CDR3 sequence (DNA): TGTGCCAGTAGTATCCAAGGGAGCTCTGGGGCCAACGTCCTGACTTTC. The gene calls are TRBV19 and TRBJ2-6, with D tentatively TRBD2 (5 bases). The CDR3 runs to 16 residues. Germline V lookup: CDR1 LNHDA, CDR2 SQIVND (reference sequence). Deletions cut 3 bases from V and 0 bases from J, with 9 bases between.

This clonotype was seen ten or more times. The rearrangement links TRBV7-9 to TRBJ2-1; the match to TRBD1 covers 7 bases. The germline V gene encodes CDR1 SEHNR and CDR2 FQNEAQ (reference sequence). This CDR3 has 17 residues. V gave up 5 bases and J gave up 3 bases; unmatched junction bases: 13. The CDR3 DNA is TGTGCCAGCAGCGAACTACAGGGGCTTCTTAACTACAATGAGCAGTTCTTC. Translation gives CASSELQGLLNYNEQFF.

This clonotype has just one count. This may be a read error: a much more frequent sequence differs by one nucleotide. The chain is built from TRBV6-2 or TRBV6-3 and TRBJ1-1; D might be TRBD1 (6 bases). Per the germline V gene, CDR1 is MNHEY and CDR2 is SVGEGT. This CDR3 contains 13 residues. The CDR3 DNA sequence: TGTGCCAGCCAAGGACAGCTGAACACTGAAACTTTCTTT. Translation gives CASQGQLNTETFF.

On this clonotype itself: A much larger clonotype is one base distant, so this may be a read error. The chain has TRBV25-1 and TRBJ2-2; 10 bases align to TRBD2. Germline V gives CDR1 MGHDK, CDR2 SYGVNS. The CDR3 sequence is 18 residues long. The CDR3 nucleotides read TGTGCCACCAGTATCTTTAGCGGGAGGCCTAAAGACACCGGGGAGCTGTTTTTT. It specifies CATSIFSGRPKDTGELFF.

The chain links TRBV5-1 to TRBJ2-7; 9 bases are a match to TRBD1. V was pared by 3 bases and J by 2 bases, with 6 bases of the junction left unmatched. CDR3 length equals 15 residues. Per germline, CDR1 SGHRS and CDR2 YFSETQ. Here the CDR3 reads CASSSDRGSTYEQYF. The CDR3, as DNA: TGCGCCAGCAGCTCGGACAGGGGCTCGACCTACGAGCAGTACTTC.

This clonotype was found many times. The chain joins TRBV7-9 to TRBJ1-2; 11 bases are shared with TRBD1. The CDR3 covers 15 residues. Per germline, CDR1 SEHNR and CDR2 FQNEAQ (reference sequence). V dropped 5 bases and J dropped 4; count of bases not matched to a gene: 6. The CDR3 DNA reads TGTGCCAGCAGCCCCCGGACAGGGGGCGGCTATGGCTACACCTTC. This codes for CASSPRTGGGYGYTF.

This clonotype was detected many times. The gene calls are TRBV28 and TRBJ2-1; 9 bases align to TRBD2. Germline V gene sequence: CDR1 MDHEN, CDR2 SYDVKM. CDR3 length: 12 amino acids. V shed 8 bases and J 6 bases; nucleotides not matched to a gene: 2. CDR3 amino acids: CASALAGNEQFF. For the CDR3, the DNA is TGTGCCAGCGCACTAGCGGGCAATGAGCAGTTCTTC.

In its sample, this clonotype was seen many times. The V call is TRBV24-1, the J call TRBJ2-7; TRBD2 matches at 10 bases. Losses at the gene ends were 2 bases for V and 2 bases for J; bases not matched to a gene: 5. This CDR3 has 16 residues. Germline loops: CDR1 KGHDR, CDR2 SFDVKD. CDR3 amino acids: CATSDSGTSATYEQYF. The CDR3 coding sequence is TGTGCCACCAGTGATTCCGGGACTAGCGCTACCTACGAGCAGTACTTC.

This clonotype has just a few counts. CDR3 DNA: TGTGCCAGCAGTTTATTCGGTGCTTGGCCCCAGCATTTT. Residues: CASSLFGAWPQHF. The chain has TRBV28 and TRBJ1-5; D not certain. This CDR3 has 13 amino acids. CDR1 and CDR2 (germline): MDHEN, SYDVKM. The ends were cut back, 1 base at V and 9 bases at J, with 10 bases in the middle.

Points on this clonotype: This may arise from a read error, as a much more abundant clone is one base away. It is likely a read error, because the conserved phenylalanine at the end of the CDR3 is missing. The gene calls are TRBV20-1 and TRBJ2-7; the match to TRBD2 covers 8 bases. J lost 5 bases, V lost 6 bases, and 6 bases had no gene match. This CDR3 region has 12 residues. CDR1 and CDR2 from the germline V gene are DFQATT and SNEGSKA (reference sequence). CDR3 loop: CSAGLAGNEQYS. CDR3 in DNA: TGCAGTGCCGGTCTAGCGGGCAACGAGCAGTACTCC.

In its sample, this clonotype was seen many times. V and J are TRBV7-2 and TRBJ2-4; D not certain. The V gene's germline CDR1 is SGHTA and CDR2 FQGNSA. With 0 bases removed from V and 0 bases from J, the gap between germline ends came to 9 bases. The CDR3 extends over 16 amino acids. This CDR3 is CASSLAIDLAKNIQYF. The CDR3 DNA reads TGTGCCAGCAGCTTAGCTATCGACCTAGCCAAAAACATTCAGTACTTC.

The CDR3 DNA is TGTGCCAGTAACAGGGGCCAAGAGACCCAGTACTTC. This sequence encodes CASNRGQETQYF. The V and J genes are TRBV19 and TRBJ2-5, with TRBD1 identical over 7 bases. Germline V CDR1 and CDR2: LNHDA, SQIVND (reference sequence). Unmatched junction bases numbered 0, after V lost 7 bases and J lost 1 base. The CDR3 is made up of 12 amino acids.

This clonotype has at least ten counts. The J gene is TRBJ2-1, the V gene TRBV3-1; 11 nucleotides align to TRBD2. CDR1 is LGHDT, CDR2 YNNKEL, per germline (reference sequence). This CDR3 has 16 amino acids. Trimming cost V 5 bases and J 6 bases; bases outside gene matches: 9. The CDR3 reads CASSFSPGLAANEQFF. The CDR3 nucleotides are TGTGCCAGCAGCTTTTCCCCGGGACTAGCGGCCAATGAGCAGTTCTTC.

This clonotype was detected many times. This chain joins TRBV29-1 and TRBJ1-1; weak D call: TRBD1 (5 bases). V was pared by 5 bases and J by 8 bases, with 12 bases between. CDR1 SQVTM and CDR2 ANQGSEA come from the germline V gene. CDR3 length: 11 residues. CDR3 bases: TGCAGCGTTAATCCGGGGCGCGAAGCTTTCTTT. Protein product: CSVNPGREAFF.